The TCR beta chain described here comes from a study of cytomegalovirus exposure and HLA in healthy donors (dated by TCRdb to about 2017). In the study overall: The 666 repertoires of the first cohort and the roughly 120 validation repertoires were produced on the same platform, according to a later analysis. The study aimed to test whether cataloging public T cell receptors could reveal signatures of past pathogen exposure. A separate validation cohort of 100 to 150 different subjects was used in addition to the approximately 670-subject first cohort. High-throughput TCR immunosequencing, statistical association of individual TCRs with disease status, and machine learning were combined to predict cytomegalovirus infection status.

The study at large found these results: A total of 164 TCR beta chains were listed by the study as associated with cytomegalovirus. All 130 or so repertoires were used to score co-occurrence in the validation cohort in a later analysis, because that analysis had no HLA typing for the cohort. It was suggested by the authors that the approach could potentially be generalized to other disease states and immunological phenotypes. In a later analysis, TCRs clustered in the first cohort were found to also tend to co-occur in the 130 or so validation repertoires, with 94% of cluster scores above 0. The classifier was reported to diagnose cytomegalovirus status with high specificity and sensitivity in both the original and validation cohorts. Most TCR sequences were observed very rarely across donors, whereas some public TCRs were present in many individuals. A few of the identified cytomegalovirus-associated TCR beta chains were confirmed in vitro to be specific for cytomegalovirus antigens.

Donors formed part of the validation cohort, which comprised over a hundred subjects and was distinct from the first cohort of several hundred subjects. The CDR3 contains 14 residues, cysteine and phenylalanine counted. Only CDR3 DNA is held: 42 bases, read in frame from base 1. At the junction V is shortened by 1 base and J by 1 base, with 7 bases in between. The germline V gene yields MNHNS for CDR1 and SASEGT for CDR2. The sample holds a few counts of this clone. Its specific antigen is unknown. Qualities for individual bases were not recorded, and no much larger clone is one base off. Libraries were prepared through the immunoSEQ multiplex PCR assay. From the authors' description of their analysis: A statistical classification framework was built for diagnosing cytomegalovirus status from the catalog of TCR beta chain sequences. Entries here come from immuneACCESS through TCRdb and include only in-frame sequences with V and J called. Some clones fail to appear in such tables; in the studies checked, an unresolved V gene covers under half of the shortfall, and the cause of the remainder is unknown. Clone size and V and J calls were adopted from that table, with D and trimming inferred from the DNA. The sample has 150,000 to 200,000 clones on record, about 87% of them singletons. 1.4% of the sample rests with the top ten.

Sequences were obtained from PBMCs. The rearranged segments are TRBV6-1 and TRBJ1-1; the D gene remains uncertain. The TCR sequence derives from a woman aged 25-40 years in good health and CMV-seronegative. At the DNA level, the sequence is TGTGCCAGCAGTGAAGGAGCGGAGAACACTGAAGCTTTCTTT. Translation gives CASSEGAENTEAFF.